This T cell receptor beta chain was sequenced for a study of CXCR3-negative and CXCR3-positive naive CD8 T cells. Across the study: Sequencing brought in around 140 million TRB reads altogether, and each library got about 1.5 +/- 0.3 million.

Findings and limits, study-wide: When CXCR3-positive naive cells were set against CXCR3-negative naive cells, the former had more hydrophobic TRB CDR3s. Cryopreservation partially lowered CXCR3 expression, so most assays used fresh PBMCs. CD5 surface expression was similar among naive subsets, and TCR strength was estimated by inference from TRB CDR3 properties.

Researchers prepared the TRB cDNA libraries using 5' RACE with UMI labels. TCRdb reprocessed the 5' RACE reads; each CDR3 protein has one entry and no DNA is given. Listed are 100,000 to 150,000 distinct CDR3 sequences; approximately 0.46% falls within the top ten. On this clonotype: Its antigen remains unknown.

This CDR3 comprises 14 residues. Germline CDR1 DFQATT, CDR2 SNEGSKA (reference sequence). This sequence joins TRBV20-1 and TRBJ2-7. The sequenced sample consisted of naive CXCR3- CD8+ T cells from blood. Subset indicated: CD45RO-CCR7+CD27+CD95- naive CD8+ T cells lacking CXCR3 (TNR3-). The TCR was taken from a human donor in good health. Some clones in this sample may be carry-over from other donors' samples. The chain's CDR3 is CSARAKETPYEQYF.